This T cell receptor beta chain was documented in a study of CD8 T cells in Susac syndrome. After extraction with the RNeasy kit, about 0.45 to 1 ug of the RNA was reverse transcribed using random hexamers. TCRdb passed the immunoSEQ multiplex PCR reads through MiXCR, listing each CDR3 protein once. The repertoire holds over 95,000 distinct CDR3 sequences, with under 95% as singletons. Germline CDR1 LNHDA, CDR2 SQIVND (reference sequence). V shed 9 bases and J 4 bases; nucleotides not matched to a gene: 17. CDR3 length: 16 residues. Overall study findings and caveats: The study recognized that the number of individuals in its TCR sequencing and HLA analysis was relatively small.

To note about this clonotype: The antigen is undetermined.

Sequencing of TCR beta was performed on blood CD8+ T cells and on blood CD4+ T cells. The CD8+ and CD4+ T cells were isolated magnetically using a negative isolation approach, whereas the TEMRA cells were enriched by FACS. This clonotype originated in a human donor in good health. Source material: CD8+ T cells from PBMCs. This chain uses TRBV19 with TRBJ1-2; 7 bases agree with TRBD1. The CDR3 DNA is TGTGCCAGCCAACCTGGCCCCAGGGGGTCTGGCTATGGCTACACCTTC. Its protein product is CASQPGPRGSGYGYTF.